Included here is one T cell receptor beta chain sequence, with context. Its antigen remains unidentified. Time point meaning: blood 2 weeks post-SBRT. As for treatment: 15 Gy SBRT to primary tumor, nephrectomy 4 weeks later. Repertoires were generated with immunoSEQ multiplex PCR, while TCRdb's copy carries only in-frame clones and drops some. The repertoire holds some 150,000 clones, about 91% seen once, with over 10% in the top ten. This entry is derived from a study of radiation and T cells in renal cell carcinoma. Study in general: Nephrectomy followed 15 Gy stereotactic body radiation by 4 weeks. Points from the study as a whole: Baseline intratumoral clonotype presence is unknown without pretreatment biopsies.

The ends were cut back, 1 base at V and 5 bases at J, with 12 bases in the middle. The CDR3 is 15 residues long. Per germline, CDR1 SGHVS and CDR2 FQNEAQ. The source material was blood, sampled from a patient whose treatment included radiotherapy and nephrectomy. The origin of this receptor is a woman aged 45 to 65 with renal cell carcinoma. The rearrangement links TRBV7-8 to TRBJ1-3; no firm D call. The DNA for the CDR3 is TGTGCCAGCAGCTTAGTGGACGGCGGGCGAAACACCATATATTTT. It codes for CASSLVDGGRNTIYF.